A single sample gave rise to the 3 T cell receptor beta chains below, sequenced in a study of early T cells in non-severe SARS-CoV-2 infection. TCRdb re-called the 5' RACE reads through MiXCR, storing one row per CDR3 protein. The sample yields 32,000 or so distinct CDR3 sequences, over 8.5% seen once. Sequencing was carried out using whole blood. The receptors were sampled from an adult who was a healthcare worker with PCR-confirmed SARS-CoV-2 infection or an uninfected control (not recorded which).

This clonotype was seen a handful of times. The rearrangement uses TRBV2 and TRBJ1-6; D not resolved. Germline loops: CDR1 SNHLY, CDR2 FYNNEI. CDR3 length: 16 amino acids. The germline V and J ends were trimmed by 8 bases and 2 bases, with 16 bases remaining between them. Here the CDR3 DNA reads TGTGCCAGCTCTCTTCGGAGGGTGCCCTATAATTCACCCCTCCACTTT. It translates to CASSLRRVPYNSPLHF.

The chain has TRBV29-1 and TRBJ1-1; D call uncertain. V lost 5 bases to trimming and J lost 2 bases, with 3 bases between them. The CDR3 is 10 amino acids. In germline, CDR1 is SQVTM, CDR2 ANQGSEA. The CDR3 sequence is CSVRNTEAFF. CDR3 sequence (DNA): TGCAGCGTTCGAAACACTGAAGCTTTCTTT.

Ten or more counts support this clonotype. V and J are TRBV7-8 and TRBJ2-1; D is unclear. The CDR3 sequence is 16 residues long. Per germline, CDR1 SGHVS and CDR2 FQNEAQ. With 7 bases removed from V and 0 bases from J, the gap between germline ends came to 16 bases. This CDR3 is CASTQTRAGSYNEQFF. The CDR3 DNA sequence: TGTGCCAGCACCCAGACTCGGGCCGGCTCCTACAATGAGCAGTTCTTC.